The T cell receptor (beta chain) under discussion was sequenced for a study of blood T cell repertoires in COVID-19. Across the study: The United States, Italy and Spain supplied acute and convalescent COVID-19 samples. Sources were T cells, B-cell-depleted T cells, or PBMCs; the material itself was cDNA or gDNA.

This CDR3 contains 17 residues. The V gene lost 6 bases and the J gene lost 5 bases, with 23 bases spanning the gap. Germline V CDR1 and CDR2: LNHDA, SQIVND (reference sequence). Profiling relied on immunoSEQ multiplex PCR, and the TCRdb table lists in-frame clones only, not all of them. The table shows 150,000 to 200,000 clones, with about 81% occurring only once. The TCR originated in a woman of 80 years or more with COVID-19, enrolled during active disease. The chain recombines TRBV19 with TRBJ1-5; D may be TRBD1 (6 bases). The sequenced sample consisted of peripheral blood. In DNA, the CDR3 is TGTGCCAGTAGCCCTTCGGTGCGAACAGGGATATATCAGCCCCAGCATTTT. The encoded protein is CASSPSVRTGIYQPQHF.